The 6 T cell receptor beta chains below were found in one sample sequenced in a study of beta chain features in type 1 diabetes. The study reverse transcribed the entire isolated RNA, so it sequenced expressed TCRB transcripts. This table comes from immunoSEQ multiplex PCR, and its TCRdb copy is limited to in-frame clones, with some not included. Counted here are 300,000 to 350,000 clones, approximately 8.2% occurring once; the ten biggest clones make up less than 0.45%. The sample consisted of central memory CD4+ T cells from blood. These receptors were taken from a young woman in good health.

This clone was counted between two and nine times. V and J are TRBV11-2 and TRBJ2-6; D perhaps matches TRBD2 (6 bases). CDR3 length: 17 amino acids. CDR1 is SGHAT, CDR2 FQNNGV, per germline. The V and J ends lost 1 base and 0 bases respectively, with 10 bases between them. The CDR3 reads CASSLVQTSSGANVLTF. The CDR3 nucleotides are TGTGCCAGCAGCTTAGTCCAGACTAGCTCTGGGGCCAACGTCCTGACTTTC.

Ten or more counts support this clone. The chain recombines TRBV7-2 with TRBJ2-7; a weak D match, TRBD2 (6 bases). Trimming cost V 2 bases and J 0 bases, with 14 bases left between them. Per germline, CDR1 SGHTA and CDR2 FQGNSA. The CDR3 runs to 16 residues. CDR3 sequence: CASSLMGGEPSYEQYF. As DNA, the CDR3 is TGTGCCAGCAGCTTAATGGGCGGGGAGCCCTCCTACGAGCAGTACTTC.

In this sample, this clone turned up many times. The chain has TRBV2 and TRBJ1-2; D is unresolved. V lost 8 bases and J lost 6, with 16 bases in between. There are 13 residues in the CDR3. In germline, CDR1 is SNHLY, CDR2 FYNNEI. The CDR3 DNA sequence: TGTGCCAGCCGCGGCAGGTCGGTCCATGGCTACACCTTC. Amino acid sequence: CASRGRSVHGYTF.

CDR3 loop: CASSLSLGQGTYEQYF. In DNA form, the CDR3 reads TGTGCCAGCAGCTTGTCCCTGGGACAGGGCACCTACGAGCAGTACTTC. The chain has TRBV5-4 and TRBJ2-7; the match to TRBD1 covers 9 bases. This CDR3 has 16 residues. V shed 1 base, J shed 2 bases, and the junction held 7 bases outside the gene matches. Germline-derived CDR1 and CDR2 are SGHNT and YYREEE (reference sequence).

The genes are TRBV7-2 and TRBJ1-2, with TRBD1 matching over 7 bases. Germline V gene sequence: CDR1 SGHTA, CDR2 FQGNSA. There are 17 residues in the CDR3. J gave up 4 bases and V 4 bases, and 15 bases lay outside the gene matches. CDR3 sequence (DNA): TGTGCCAGCAGCTATTCTCGGTCCTCGACAGGGATCTATGGCTACACCTTC. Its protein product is CASSYSRSSTGIYGYTF.

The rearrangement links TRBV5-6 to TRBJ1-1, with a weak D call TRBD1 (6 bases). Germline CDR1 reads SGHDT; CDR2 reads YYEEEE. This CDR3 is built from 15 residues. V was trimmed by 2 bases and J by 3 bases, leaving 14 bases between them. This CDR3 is CASSFTGLVDTEAFF. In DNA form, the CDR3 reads TGTGCCAGCAGCTTCACAGGGTTGGTGGACACTGAAGCTTTCTTT.